Each of the 6 T cell receptor beta chains below was sequenced from the same sample in a study of blood T cell repertoires in COVID-19. Measured with immunoSEQ multiplex PCR; TCRdb has only the in-frame clones, and not every one. Here the sample spans 110,000 or so clones, around 77% being singletons. Sequencing was performed on peripheral blood. Receptors originate from a human donor in a cohort sampled during active COVID-19.

The J gene is TRBJ1-2, the V gene TRBV6-4; D not certain. CDR1 and CDR2 from the germline V gene are MRHNA and SNTAGT. This CDR3 region has 12 residues. The V end was cut by 0 bases, the J end by 6 bases, with 5 bases between. CDR3: CASSDSGDGYTF. The CDR3 DNA reads as TGTGCCAGCAGTGACTCAGGAGATGGCTACACCTTC.

The chain combines TRBV10-3 with TRBJ1-5; D gene unclear. V lost 5 bases and J lost 3, with 5 bases in between. Germline V gene data show CDR1 as ENHRY and CDR2 as SYGVKD. CDR3 length equals 12 residues. In DNA, the CDR3 is TGTGCCATCAGTCGTAACAATCAGCCCCAGCATTTT. Residues: CAISRNNQPQHF.

This chain links TRBV14 with TRBJ2-7; D not resolved. V dropped 0 bases and J dropped 7 bases, with 13 bases sitting between them. CDR1 is SGHDN and CDR2 is FVKESK in the germline V gene. This CDR3 contains 14 residues. CDR3 DNA: TGTGCCAGCAGCCAAGATTATCTCCTACGAGAGCAGTACTTC. Translated: CASSQDYLLREQYF.

This clone turned up a few times. This chain joins TRBV6-1 and TRBJ1-6; D is undetermined. Trimming cost V 3 bases and J 8 bases, with 2 bases left between them. The CDR3 sequence is 11 residues long. The V gene's germline CDR1 is MNHNS and CDR2 SASEGT. DNA for the CDR3: TGTGCCAGCAGTGACGATTCACCCCTCCACTTT. Amino acids: CASSDDSPLHF.

V is TRBV27 and J is TRBJ2-7; no definite D call. The CDR3 runs to 13 residues. The germline V and J ends were trimmed by 0 bases and 2 bases, with 5 bases remaining between them. The V gene's germline CDR1 is MNHEY and CDR2 SMNVEV (reference sequence). CDR3 protein: CASSLSPAYEQYF. CDR3 DNA: TGTGCCAGCAGTTTATCGCCGGCCTACGAGCAGTACTTC.

The chain recombines TRBV10-3 with TRBJ1-1, with 10 bases fitting TRBD1. Germline-derived CDR1 and CDR2 are ENHRY and SYGVKD. The CDR3 has 19 residues. Losses at the gene ends were 2 bases for V and 8 bases for J; bases not matched to a gene: 20. The CDR3 spells CAISEAGDRGLFQPSEAFF. Here the CDR3 DNA reads TGTGCCATCAGTGAGGCCGGAGACAGGGGGCTCTTTCAACCCTCCGAAGCTTTCTTT.